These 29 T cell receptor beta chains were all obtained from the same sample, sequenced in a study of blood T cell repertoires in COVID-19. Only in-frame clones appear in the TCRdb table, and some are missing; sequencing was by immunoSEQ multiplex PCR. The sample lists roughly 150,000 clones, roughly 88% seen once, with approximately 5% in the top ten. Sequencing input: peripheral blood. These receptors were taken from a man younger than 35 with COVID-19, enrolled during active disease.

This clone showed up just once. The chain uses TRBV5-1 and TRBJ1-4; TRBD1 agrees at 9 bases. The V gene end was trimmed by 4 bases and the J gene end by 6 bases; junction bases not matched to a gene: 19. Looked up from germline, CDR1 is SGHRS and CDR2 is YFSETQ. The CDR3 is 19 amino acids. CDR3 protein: CASSLGHNSGTGNYEKLFF. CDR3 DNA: TGCGCCAGCAGCCTCGGGCATAATTCCGGGACAGGGAACTATGAAAAACTGTTTTTT.

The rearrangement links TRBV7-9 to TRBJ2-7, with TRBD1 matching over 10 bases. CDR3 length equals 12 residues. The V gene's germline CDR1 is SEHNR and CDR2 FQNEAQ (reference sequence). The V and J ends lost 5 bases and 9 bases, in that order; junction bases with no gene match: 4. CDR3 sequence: CASSVDRGRQYF. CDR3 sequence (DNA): TGTGCCAGCAGCGTCGACAGGGGGCGGCAGTACTTC.

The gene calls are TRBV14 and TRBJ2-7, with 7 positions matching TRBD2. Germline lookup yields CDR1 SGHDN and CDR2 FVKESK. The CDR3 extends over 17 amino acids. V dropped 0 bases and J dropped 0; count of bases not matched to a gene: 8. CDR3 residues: CASSQDSSGISSYEQYF. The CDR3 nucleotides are TGTGCCAGCAGCCAAGATAGCAGCGGGATCAGCTCCTACGAGCAGTACTTC.

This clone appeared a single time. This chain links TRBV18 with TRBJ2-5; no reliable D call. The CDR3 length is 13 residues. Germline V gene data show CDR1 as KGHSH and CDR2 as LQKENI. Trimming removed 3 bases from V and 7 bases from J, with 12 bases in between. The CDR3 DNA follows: TGTGCCAGCTCACCGAGTACAGTCGGGACCCAGTACTTC. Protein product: CASSPSTVGTQYF.

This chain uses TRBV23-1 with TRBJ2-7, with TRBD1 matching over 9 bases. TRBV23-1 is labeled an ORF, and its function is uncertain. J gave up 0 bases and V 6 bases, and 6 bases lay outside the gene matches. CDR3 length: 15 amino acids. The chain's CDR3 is CASSRGQGISYEQYF. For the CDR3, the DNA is TGCGCCAGCAGCCGGGGACAGGGTATCTCCTACGAGCAGTACTTC.

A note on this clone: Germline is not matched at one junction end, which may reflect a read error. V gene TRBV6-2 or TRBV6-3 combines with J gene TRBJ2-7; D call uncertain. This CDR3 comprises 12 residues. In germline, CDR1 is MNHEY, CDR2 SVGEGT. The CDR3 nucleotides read TGTGCCAGCAGCTCTCGCACCAAACCTCGGGACTTC. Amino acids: CASSSRTKPRDF.

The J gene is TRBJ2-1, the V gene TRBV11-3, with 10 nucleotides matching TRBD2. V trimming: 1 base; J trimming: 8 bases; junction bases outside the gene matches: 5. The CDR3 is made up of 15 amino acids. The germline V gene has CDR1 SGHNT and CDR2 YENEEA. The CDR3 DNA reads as TGTGCCAGCAGCTTAGTAGCGGGAGGACATGATGAGCAGTTCTTC. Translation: CASSLVAGGHDEQFF.

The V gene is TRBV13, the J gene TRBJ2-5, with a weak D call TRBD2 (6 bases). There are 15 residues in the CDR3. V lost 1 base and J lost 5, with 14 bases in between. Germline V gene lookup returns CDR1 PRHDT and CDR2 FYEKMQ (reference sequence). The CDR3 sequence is CASSLELAGGETQYF. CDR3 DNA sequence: TGTGCCAGCAGCTTAGAGCTAGCCGGAGGGGAGACCCAGTACTTC.

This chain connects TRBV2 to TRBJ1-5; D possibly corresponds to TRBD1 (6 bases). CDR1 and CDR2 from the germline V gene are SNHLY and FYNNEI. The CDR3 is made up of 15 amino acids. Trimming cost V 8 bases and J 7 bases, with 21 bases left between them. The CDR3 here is CASGQGQKMEQPQHF. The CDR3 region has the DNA TGTGCCAGCGGTCAAGGACAGAAAATGGAGCAGCCCCAGCATTTT.

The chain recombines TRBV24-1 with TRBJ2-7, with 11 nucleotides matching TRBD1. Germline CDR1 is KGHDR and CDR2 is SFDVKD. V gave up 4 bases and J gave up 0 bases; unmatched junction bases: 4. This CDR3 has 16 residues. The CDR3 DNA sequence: TGTGCCACCAGTGACAACGGACAGGGGGCCTCCTACGAGCAGTACTTC. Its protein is CATSDNGQGASYEQYF.

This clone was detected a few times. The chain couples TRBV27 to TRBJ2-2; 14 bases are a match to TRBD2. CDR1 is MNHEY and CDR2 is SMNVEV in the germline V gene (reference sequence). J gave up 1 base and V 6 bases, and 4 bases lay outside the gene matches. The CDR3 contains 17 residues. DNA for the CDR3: TGTGCCAGCAGGCCGGGACTAGCGGGAGAGAACACCGGGGAGCTGTTTTTT. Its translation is CASRPGLAGENTGELFF.

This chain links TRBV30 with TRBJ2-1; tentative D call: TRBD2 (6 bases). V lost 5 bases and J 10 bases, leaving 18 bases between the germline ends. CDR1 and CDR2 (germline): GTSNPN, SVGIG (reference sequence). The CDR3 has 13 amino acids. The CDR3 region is CAWLKFGTPEQFF. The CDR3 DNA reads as TGTGCCTGGCTGAAGTTCGGGACTCCGGAGCAGTTCTTC.

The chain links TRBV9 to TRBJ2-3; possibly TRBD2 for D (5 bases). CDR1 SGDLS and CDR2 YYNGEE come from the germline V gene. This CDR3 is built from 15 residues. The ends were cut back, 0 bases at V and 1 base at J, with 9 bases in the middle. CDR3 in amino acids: CASSVGESGTDTQYF. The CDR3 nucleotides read TGTGCCAGCAGCGTAGGGGAGTCGGGCACAGATACGCAGTATTTT.

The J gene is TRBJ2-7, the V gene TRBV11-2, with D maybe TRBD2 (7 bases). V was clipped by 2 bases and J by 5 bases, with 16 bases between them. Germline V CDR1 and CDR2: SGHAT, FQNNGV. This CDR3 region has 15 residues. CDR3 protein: CASSLPKGGGHEQYF. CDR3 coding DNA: TGTGCCAGCAGCTTACCTAAGGGGGGGGGCCACGAGCAGTACTTC.

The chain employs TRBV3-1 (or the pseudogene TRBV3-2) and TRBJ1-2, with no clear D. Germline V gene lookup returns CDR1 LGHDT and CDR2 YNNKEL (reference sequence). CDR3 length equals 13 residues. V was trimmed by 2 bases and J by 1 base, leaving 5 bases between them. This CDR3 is CASSQTSNYGYTF. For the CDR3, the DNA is TGTGCCAGCAGCCAAACGAGTAACTATGGCTACACCTTC.

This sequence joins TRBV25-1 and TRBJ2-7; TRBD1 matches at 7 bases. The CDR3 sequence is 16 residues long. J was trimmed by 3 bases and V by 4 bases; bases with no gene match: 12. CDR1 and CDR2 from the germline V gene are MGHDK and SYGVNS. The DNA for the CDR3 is TGTGCCAGCAGTGGGTGGGGAAGACAGGGCATCTACGAGCAGTACTTC. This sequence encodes CASSGWGRQGIYEQYF.

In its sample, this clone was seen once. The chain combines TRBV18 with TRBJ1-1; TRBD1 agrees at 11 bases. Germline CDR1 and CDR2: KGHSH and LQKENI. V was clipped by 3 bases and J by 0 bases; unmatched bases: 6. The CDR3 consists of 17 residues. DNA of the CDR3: TGTGCCAGCTCACCGATCGGGACAGGGGGGATGAACACTGAAGCTTTCTTT. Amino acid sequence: CASSPIGTGGMNTEAFF.

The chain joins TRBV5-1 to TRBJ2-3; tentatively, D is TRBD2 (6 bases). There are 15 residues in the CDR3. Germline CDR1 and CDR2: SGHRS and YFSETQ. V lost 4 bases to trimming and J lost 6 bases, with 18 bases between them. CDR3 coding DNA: TGCGCCAGCAGCGTACAAACGGGGGTAAGGGATACGCAGTATTTT. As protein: CASSVQTGVRDTQYF.

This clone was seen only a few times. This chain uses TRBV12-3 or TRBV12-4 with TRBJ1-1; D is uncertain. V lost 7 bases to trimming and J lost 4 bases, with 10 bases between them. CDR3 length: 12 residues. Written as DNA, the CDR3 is TGTGCCAGCACACTAGGGAGCACTGAAGCTTTCTTT. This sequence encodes CASTLGSTEAFF.

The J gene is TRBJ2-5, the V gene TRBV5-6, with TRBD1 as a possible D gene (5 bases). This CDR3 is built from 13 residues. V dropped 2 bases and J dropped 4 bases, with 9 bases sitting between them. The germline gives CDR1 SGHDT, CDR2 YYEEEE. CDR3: CASSFSRGETQYF. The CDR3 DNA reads TGTGCCAGCAGCTTCTCTAGGGGAGAGACCCAGTACTTC.

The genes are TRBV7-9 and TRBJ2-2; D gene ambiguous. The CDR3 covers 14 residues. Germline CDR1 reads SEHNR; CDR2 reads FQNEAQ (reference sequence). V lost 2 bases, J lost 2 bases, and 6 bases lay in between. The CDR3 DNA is TGTGCCAGCAGCTTATCAGATAACACCGGGGAGCTGTTTTTT. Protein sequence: CASSLSDNTGELFF.

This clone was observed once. The CDR3 protein is CASSPTGMRSPLHF. The CDR3 coding sequence is TGTGCCAGCAGCCCTACAGGAATGCGTTCACCCCTCCACTTT. The V call is TRBV27, the J call TRBJ1-6; D perhaps matches TRBD1 (5 bases). The V gene's germline CDR1 is MNHEY and CDR2 SMNVEV (reference sequence). The V gene lost 6 bases and the J gene lost 9 bases, with 15 bases spanning the gap. This CDR3 comprises 14 residues.

CDR3 in DNA: TGTGCCAGCAGTGACTCTCCCCCCAGGGGGATGAACACTGAAGCTTTCTTT. Translated, it gives CASSDSPPRGMNTEAFF. The chain joins TRBV25-1 to TRBJ1-1; TRBD1 agrees at 7 bases. CDR1 and CDR2 from the germline V gene are MGHDK and SYGVNS. This CDR3 spans 17 amino acids. With 3 bases clipped from V and 0 bases from J, the junction kept 10 bases outside the gene matches.

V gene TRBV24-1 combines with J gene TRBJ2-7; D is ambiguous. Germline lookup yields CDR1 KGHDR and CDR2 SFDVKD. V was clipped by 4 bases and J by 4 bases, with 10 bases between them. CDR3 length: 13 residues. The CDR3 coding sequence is TGTGCCACCAGTGACCCCTCCGGGTACGAGCAGTACTTC. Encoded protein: CATSDPSGYEQYF.

This CDR3 reads CASRASGGAEAFF. The DNA for the CDR3 is TGCGCCAGCAGGGCGAGTGGGGGGGCTGAAGCTTTCTTT. The rearrangement links TRBV10-2 to TRBJ1-1; D possibly corresponds to TRBD1 (5 bases). The germline V gene encodes CDR1 WSHSY and CDR2 SAAADI. Between the trimmed V and J ends, which lost 6 bases and 6 bases, there was a span of 14 bases. The CDR3 sequence is 13 residues long.

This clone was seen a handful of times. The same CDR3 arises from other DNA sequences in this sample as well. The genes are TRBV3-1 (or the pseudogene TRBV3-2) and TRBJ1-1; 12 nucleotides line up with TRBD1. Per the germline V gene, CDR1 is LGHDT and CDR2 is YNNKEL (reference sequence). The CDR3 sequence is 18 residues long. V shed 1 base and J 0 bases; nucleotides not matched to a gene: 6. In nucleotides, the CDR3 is TGTGCCAGCAGCCAAGCCGGGACAGGGGGCAAGGTGAACACTGAAGCTTTCTTT. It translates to CASSQAGTGGKVNTEAFF.

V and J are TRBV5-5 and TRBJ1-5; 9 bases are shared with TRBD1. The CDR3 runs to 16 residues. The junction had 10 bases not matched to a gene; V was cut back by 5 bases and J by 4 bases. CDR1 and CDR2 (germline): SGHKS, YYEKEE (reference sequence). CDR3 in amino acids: CASSTRGQGFNQPQHF. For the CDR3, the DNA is TGTGCCAGCAGTACACGAGGACAGGGGTTTAATCAGCCCCAGCATTTT.

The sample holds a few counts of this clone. In DNA, the CDR3 is TGTGCCAGCAGTGATTCACAGGGGTTTGGAGAGACCCAGTACTTC. Translation gives CASSDSQGFGETQYF. This chain uses TRBV2 with TRBJ2-5; 7 nucleotides align to TRBD1. The V gene end was trimmed by 3 bases and the J gene end by 4 bases; junction bases not matched to a gene: 8. The germline V gene has CDR1 SNHLY and CDR2 FYNNEI. The CDR3 has 15 amino acids.

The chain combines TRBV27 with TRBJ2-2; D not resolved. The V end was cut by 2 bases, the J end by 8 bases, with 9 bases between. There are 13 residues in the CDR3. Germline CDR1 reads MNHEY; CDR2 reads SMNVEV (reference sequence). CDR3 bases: TGTGCCAGCAGTTTAGTACTGAGTGGGGAGCTGTTTTTT. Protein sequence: CASSLVLSGELFF.